Described below is a single TCR beta chain sequence and its context. The data stem from a study of OX40 agonist ivuxolimab in advanced cancers. The method was immunoSEQ multiplex PCR; TCRdb's version includes in-frame clones alone and lacks a portion of them. The sample has tens of thousands of clones, about nine tenths seen once; the top ten hold around 2.8%. Trimming shortened V by 1 base and J by 7 bases, and 11 bases separated the two germline ends. CDR3 length: 14 residues. Per germline, CDR1 LNHDA and CDR2 SQIVND (reference sequence). The sequencing here drew on CD4+ or CD8+ T cells sorted from blood, taken in a trial of the OX40 agonist ivuxolimab. The V call is TRBV19, the J call TRBJ2-1, with D uncertain. The source is an adult with an advanced solid tumor such as melanoma, head and neck, liver or kidney cancer. CDR3 in amino acids: CASSIGGGSNEQFF. The DNA for the CDR3 is TGTGCCAGTAGTATAGGGGGTGGGTCAAATGAGCAGTTCTTC.